The rows below give T cell receptor beta chains drawn from one sample of a study of technical replicates of blood from a handful of donors. TCRdb's table, derived via immunoSEQ multiplex PCR, lists solely in-frame clones and lacks some. This table holds 75,000 to 90,000 clones, approximately 95% found once. The specimen sequenced was T cells isolated from PBMCs. The source is a human donor in good health. Both conserved end residues are trimmed from each CDR3. The order of the fields is J gene, V gene, CDR3 protein.

j_gene: TRBJ1-4; v_gene: TRBV19; CDR3aa: ASSAFAGGDEKLF
j_gene: TRBJ2-5; v_gene: TRBV29-1; CDR3aa: SVVPGGETQY
j_gene: TRBJ1-2; v_gene: TRBV28; CDR3aa: ASGLSPLYGYT
j_gene: TRBJ1-2; v_gene: TRBV5-8; CDR3aa: ASSLGQGIPYGYT
j_gene: TRBJ1-1; v_gene: TRBV5-4; CDR3aa: ASSLVPRMNTEAF
j_gene: TRBJ1-1; v_gene: TRBV4-1; CDR3aa: ASSQIYLDRGAF
j_gene: TRBJ1-1; v_gene: TRBV5-1; CDR3aa: ASSLGVMNTEAF
j_gene: TRBJ2-3; v_gene: TRBV9; CDR3aa: ASSVGTSGTDTQY
j_gene: TRBJ1-2; v_gene: TRBV27; CDR3aa: ASRGWQGQNYGYT
j_gene: TRBJ1-1; v_gene: TRBV18; CDR3aa: ASSDRDRLNTEAF
j_gene: TRBJ1-1; v_gene: TRBV5-1; CDR3aa: ASSPGQGQGTEAF
j_gene: TRBJ1-2; v_gene: TRBV7-9; CDR3aa: ASSFLTGAVPTSGYT
j_gene: TRBJ2-5; v_gene: TRBV4-1; CDR3aa: ASSHTGGWGSLQETQY
j_gene: TRBJ2-6; v_gene: TRBV7-9; CDR3aa: ASSLDISGANVLT
j_gene: TRBJ1-3; v_gene: TRBV29-1; CDR3aa: SVTGTGNGNTIY
j_gene: TRBJ1-1; v_gene: TRBV4-3; CDR3aa: ASSPRTGRAEAF
j_gene: TRBJ1-1; v_gene: TRBV5-1; CDR3aa: ASSPGNRDDAF
j_gene: TRBJ1-1; v_gene: TRBV10-3; CDR3aa: AISEGTGNTEAF
j_gene: TRBJ2-2; v_gene: TRBV15; CDR3aa: ATSELFSGELF
j_gene: TRBJ2-2; v_gene: TRBV27; CDR3aa: ASSLLAGGNTGELF
j_gene: TRBJ1-2; v_gene: TRBV6-6; CDR3aa: ASSARDYGYT
j_gene: TRBJ2-7; v_gene: TRBV28; CDR3aa: ASSNSGQVNFEQY
j_gene: TRBJ1-1; v_gene: TRBV9; CDR3aa: ASTSTQGDTEAF
j_gene: TRBJ2-5; v_gene: TRBV5-4; CDR3aa: ASSSRAGEETQY
j_gene: TRBJ1-1; v_gene: TRBV29-1; CDR3aa: SVVSLANTEAF
j_gene: TRBJ2-5; v_gene: TRBV6-5; CDR3aa: ASSLDREETQY
j_gene: TRBJ2-7; v_gene: TRBV11-3; CDR3aa: ASSLGWRGNEQY
j_gene: TRBJ2-7; v_gene: TRBV9; CDR3aa: ASSVTRGSYEQY
j_gene: TRBJ2-7; v_gene: TRBV7-9; CDR3aa: ASSSTFGGAQDYEQY
j_gene: TRBJ2-5; v_gene: TRBV7-2; CDR3aa: ASSRQRAAETQY
j_gene: TRBJ1-2; v_gene: TRBV10-1; CDR3aa: AITGQRGSYGYT
j_gene: TRBJ2-7; v_gene: TRBV7-8; CDR3aa: ASSLTRTSSYEQY
j_gene: TRBJ1-2; v_gene: TRBV4-1; CDR3aa: ASSQDHSARQGSYT
j_gene: TRBJ2-5; v_gene: TRBV5-1; CDR3aa: ASSGGTSGLETQY
j_gene: TRBJ1-2; v_gene: TRBV19; CDR3aa: ASSIGQAYYGYT
j_gene: TRBJ2-1; v_gene: TRBV2; CDR3aa: ASRVRLAGDLSEQF
j_gene: TRBJ1-2; v_gene: TRBV5-1; CDR3aa: ASSLAGQGKSYT
j_gene: TRBJ2-2; v_gene: TRBV9; CDR3aa: ASSVRREGPTGELF
j_gene: TRBJ1-2; v_gene: TRBV5-8; CDR3aa: ASSPLWFWGYT
j_gene: TRBJ2-3; v_gene: TRBV6-5; CDR3aa: ASGVVSGSVDTQY
j_gene: TRBJ1-4; v_gene: TRBV7-2; CDR3aa: ASSLDREKLF
j_gene: TRBJ2-1; v_gene: TRBV10-3; CDR3aa: AISTGTDEQF
j_gene: TRBJ2-7; v_gene: TRBV11-2; CDR3aa: ASSYGYSSYEQY
j_gene: TRBJ2-7; v_gene: TRBV6-5; CDR3aa: ASSELGLPPGEQY
j_gene: TRBJ1-5; v_gene: TRBV30; CDR3aa: AWSVGDSNQPQH